The next 4 T cell receptor beta chains were all read from a single sample in a study of beta chain features in type 1 diabetes. Findings of the study overall: In all four CD4+ subsets, TCRB CDR3 length was significantly, moderately reduced in type 1 diabetes.

The entirety of the isolated RNA underwent reverse transcription, so expressed TCRB transcripts were sequenced. The protocol was immunoSEQ multiplex PCR, while the TCRdb copy is restricted to in-frame clones and leaves out a portion. The table includes about 640,000 clones, around 12% detected once. The antigens for these receptors are not known. The sample consisted of naive CD4+ T cells from blood. These receptors were taken from a man younger than 40 with type 1 diabetes.

This clone showed up just a few times. CDR3 protein: CASRRTPQGSYEQYF. The CDR3 bases are TGTGCCAGCAGACGAACCCCTCAGGGCTCCTACGAGCAGTACTTC. The chain uses TRBV7-2 and TRBJ2-7, with D possibly TRBD1 on 5 matching bases. Trimming cost V 6 bases and J 0 bases, with 15 bases left between them. This CDR3 comprises 15 residues. Looked up from germline, CDR1 is SGHTA and CDR2 is FQGNSA.

The chain uses TRBV7-6 and TRBJ2-5; 9 bases are shared with TRBD2. The V and J ends lost 2 bases and 5 bases, in that order; junction bases with no gene match: 6. Germline V gene sequence: CDR1 SGHVS, CDR2 FNYEAQ. The CDR3 covers 15 residues. CDR3 DNA: TGTGCCAGCAGCTTACTCCCTAGCGGGGCGGAGACCCAGTACTTC. Protein product: CASSLLPSGAETQYF.

This chain links TRBV7-6 with TRBJ2-3; possibly TRBD1 or TRBD2 for D (5 bases each). Germline V CDR1 and CDR2: SGHVS, FNYEAQ. The ends were cut back, 3 bases at V and 0 bases at J, with 10 bases in the middle. This CDR3 comprises 15 residues. CDR3 amino acids: CASSFRGASTDTQYF. The DNA of the CDR3 is TGTGCCAGCAGCTTCCGGGGCGCGAGCACAGATACGCAGTATTTT.

This clone has more than one count but fewer than ten. The genes are TRBV9 and TRBJ2-3, with D possibly TRBD2 on 6 matching bases. The CDR3 runs to 15 residues. V was trimmed by 4 bases and J by 5 bases, leaving 17 bases between them. The germline V gene encodes CDR1 SGDLS and CDR2 YYNGEE. This CDR3 reads CASSPRGLALDTQYF. The CDR3 nucleotides read TGTGCCAGCAGCCCACGGGGACTTGCCCTAGATACGCAGTATTTT.